This T cell receptor beta chain was sequenced for a study of T cell changes during pregnancy in multiple sclerosis. TCRdb's copy holds only in-frame clones and misses some; the assay was immunoSEQ multiplex PCR. In the table there are approximately 28,000 clones, approximately 90% of which are singletons. This clone was seen just once. The sequencing used CD8+ T cells from peripheral blood mononuclear cells, collected in the second trimester of pregnancy. This sequence originates from a female donor with multiple sclerosis, enrolled in a pregnancy study.

The chain's CDR3 is CASSQDTTGDSPLHF. The CDR3 DNA reads as TGCGCCAGCAGCCAAGATACCACAGGGGATTCACCCCTCCACTTT. The genes are TRBV4-3 and TRBJ1-6, with 7 bases that match TRBD1. The germline V gene encodes CDR1 LGHNA and CDR2 YSLEER. CDR3 length: 15 amino acids. The ends lost 0 bases at V and 8 bases at J; junction bases unmatched: 4.